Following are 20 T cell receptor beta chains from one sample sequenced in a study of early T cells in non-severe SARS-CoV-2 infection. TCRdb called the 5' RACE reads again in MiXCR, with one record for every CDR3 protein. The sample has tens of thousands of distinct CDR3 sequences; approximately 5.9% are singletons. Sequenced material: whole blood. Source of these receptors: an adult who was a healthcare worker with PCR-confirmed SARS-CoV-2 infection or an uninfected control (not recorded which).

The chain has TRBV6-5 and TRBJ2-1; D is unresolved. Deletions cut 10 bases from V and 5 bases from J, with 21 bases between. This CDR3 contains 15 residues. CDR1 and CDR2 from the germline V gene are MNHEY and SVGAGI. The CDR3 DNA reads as TGTGCCATCCCCGCCGGGCCCAAAGACCACAATGAGCAGTTCTTC. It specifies CAIPAGPKDHNEQFF.

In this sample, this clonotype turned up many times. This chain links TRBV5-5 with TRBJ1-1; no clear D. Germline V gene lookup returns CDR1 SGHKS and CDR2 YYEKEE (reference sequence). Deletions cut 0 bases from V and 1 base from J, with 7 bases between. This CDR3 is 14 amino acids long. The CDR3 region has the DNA TGTGCCAGCAGCTTGGCCGGCTGGAACACTGAAGCTTTCTTT. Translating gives CASSLAGWNTEAFF.

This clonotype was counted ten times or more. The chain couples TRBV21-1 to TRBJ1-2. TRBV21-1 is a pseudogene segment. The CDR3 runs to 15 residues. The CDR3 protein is CASSKVITETGGYTF. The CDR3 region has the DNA TGTGCCAGCAGCAAAGTGATTACCGAAACCGGTGGCTACACCTTC.

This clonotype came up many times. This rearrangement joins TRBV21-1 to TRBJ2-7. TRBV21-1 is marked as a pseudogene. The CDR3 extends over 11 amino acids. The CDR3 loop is CASTPTYEQYF. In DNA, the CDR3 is TGTGCCAGCACCCCAACCTACGAGCAGTACTTC.

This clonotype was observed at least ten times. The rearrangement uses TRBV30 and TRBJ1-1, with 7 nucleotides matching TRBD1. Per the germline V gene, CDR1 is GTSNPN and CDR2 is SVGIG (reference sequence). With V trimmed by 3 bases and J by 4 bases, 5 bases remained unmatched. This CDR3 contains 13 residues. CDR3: CAWRRQGGTEAFF. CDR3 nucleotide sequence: TGTGCCTGGAGAAGACAGGGTGGCACTGAAGCTTTCTTT.

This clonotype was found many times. DNA for the CDR3: TGTGCCAGCAGCGAACAGGTGAACACTGAAGCTTTCTTT. It is translated as CASSEQVNTEAFF. The V call is TRBV11-2, the J call TRBJ1-1, with D perhaps TRBD1 (5 bases). Trimming took 5 bases from V and 0 from J, leaving 7 bases between them. CDR3 size: 13 residues. Per the germline V gene, CDR1 is SGHAT and CDR2 is FQNNGV.

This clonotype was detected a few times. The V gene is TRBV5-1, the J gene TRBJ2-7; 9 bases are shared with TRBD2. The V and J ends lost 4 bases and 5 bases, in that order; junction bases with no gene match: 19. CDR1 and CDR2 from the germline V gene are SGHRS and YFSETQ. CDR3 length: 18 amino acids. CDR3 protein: CASSLRPSLAGEVNEQYF. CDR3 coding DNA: TGCGCCAGCAGCCTCCGCCCCTCCTTAGCGGGAGAGGTAAACGAGCAGTACTTC. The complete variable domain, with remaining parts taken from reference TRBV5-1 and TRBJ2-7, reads KAGVTQTPRYLIKTRGQQVTLSCSPISGHRSVSWYQQTPGQGLQFLFEYFSETQRNKGNFPGRFSGRQFSNSRSEMNVSTLELGDSALYLCASSLRPSLAGEVNEQYFGPGTRLTVT.

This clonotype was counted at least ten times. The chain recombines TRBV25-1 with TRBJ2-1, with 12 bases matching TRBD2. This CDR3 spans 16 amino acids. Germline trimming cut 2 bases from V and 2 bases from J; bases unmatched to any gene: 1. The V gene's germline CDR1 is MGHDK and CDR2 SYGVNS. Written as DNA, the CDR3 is TGTGCCAGCAGTGAACGACTAGCGGGAGCCTACAATGAGCAGTTCTTC. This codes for CASSERLAGAYNEQFF.

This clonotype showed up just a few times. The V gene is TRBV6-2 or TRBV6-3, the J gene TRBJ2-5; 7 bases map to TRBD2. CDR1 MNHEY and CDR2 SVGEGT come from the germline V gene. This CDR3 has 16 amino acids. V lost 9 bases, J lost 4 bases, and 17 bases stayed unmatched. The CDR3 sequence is CASTTFTGGSGETQYF. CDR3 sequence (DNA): TGTGCCAGTACCACTTTTACGGGAGGCTCTGGAGAGACCCAGTACTTC.

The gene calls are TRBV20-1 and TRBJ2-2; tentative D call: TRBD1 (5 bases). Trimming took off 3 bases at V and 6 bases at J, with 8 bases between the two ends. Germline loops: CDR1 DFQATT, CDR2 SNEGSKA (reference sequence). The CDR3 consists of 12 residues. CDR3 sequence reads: CSASRDSGELFF. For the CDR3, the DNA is TGCAGTGCTAGCAGGGATTCCGGGGAGCTGTTTTTT.

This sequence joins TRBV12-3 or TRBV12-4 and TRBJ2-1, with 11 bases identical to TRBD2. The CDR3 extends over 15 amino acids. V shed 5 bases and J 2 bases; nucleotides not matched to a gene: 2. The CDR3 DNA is TGTGCCAGCAGTCAACTAGCGGGAGCCTACAATGAGCAGTTCTTC. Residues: CASSQLAGAYNEQFF.

The CDR3 coding sequence is TGTGCCAGCAGTTTAAAGGGGGGCGTAAATTCACCCCTCCACTTT. Its translation is CASSLKGGVNSPLHF. The V and J genes are TRBV27 and TRBJ1-6; possible D gene TRBD1, 6 bases. Germline CDR1 and CDR2: MNHEY and SMNVEV (reference sequence). The V end was cut by 2 bases, the J end by 7 bases, with 12 bases between. This CDR3 spans 15 amino acids.

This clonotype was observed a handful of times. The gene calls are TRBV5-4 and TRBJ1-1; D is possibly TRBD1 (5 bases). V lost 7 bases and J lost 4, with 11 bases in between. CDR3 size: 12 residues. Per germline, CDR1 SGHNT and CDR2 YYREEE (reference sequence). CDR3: CASGTQGTEAFF. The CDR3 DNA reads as TGTGCCAGCGGAACTCAGGGCACTGAAGCTTTCTTT.

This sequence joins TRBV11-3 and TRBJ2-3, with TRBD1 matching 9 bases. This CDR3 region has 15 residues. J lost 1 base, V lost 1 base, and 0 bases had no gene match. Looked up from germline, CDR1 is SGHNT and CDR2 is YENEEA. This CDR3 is CASSLGDRGTDTQYF. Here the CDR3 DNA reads TGTGCCAGCAGCTTAGGGGACAGGGGCACAGATACGCAGTATTTT.

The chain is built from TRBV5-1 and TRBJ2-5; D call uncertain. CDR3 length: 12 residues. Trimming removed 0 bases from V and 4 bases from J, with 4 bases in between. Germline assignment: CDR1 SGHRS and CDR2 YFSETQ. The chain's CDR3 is CASSLARETQYF. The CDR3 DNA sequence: TGCGCCAGCAGCTTGGCCCGAGAGACCCAGTACTTC.

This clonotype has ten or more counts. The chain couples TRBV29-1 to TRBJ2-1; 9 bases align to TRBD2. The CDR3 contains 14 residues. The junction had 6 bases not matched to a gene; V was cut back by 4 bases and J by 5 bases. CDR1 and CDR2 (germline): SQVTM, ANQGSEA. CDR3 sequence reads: CSVVAGGLNNEQFF. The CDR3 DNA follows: TGCAGCGTTGTTGCGGGAGGGCTAAACAATGAGCAGTTCTTC.

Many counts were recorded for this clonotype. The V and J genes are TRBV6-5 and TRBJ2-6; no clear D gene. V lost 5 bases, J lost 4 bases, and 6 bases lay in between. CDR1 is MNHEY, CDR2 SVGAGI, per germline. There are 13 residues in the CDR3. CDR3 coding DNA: TGTGCCAGCAGTACCTCCGGGGCCAACGTCCTGACTTTC. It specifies CASSTSGANVLTF.

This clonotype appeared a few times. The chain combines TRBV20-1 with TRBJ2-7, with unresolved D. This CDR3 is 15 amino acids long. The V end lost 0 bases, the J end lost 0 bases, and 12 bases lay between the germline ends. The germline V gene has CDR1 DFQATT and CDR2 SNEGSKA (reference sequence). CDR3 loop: CSARDGTTRSYEQYF. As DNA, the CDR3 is TGCAGTGCTAGAGATGGTACGACCCGCTCCTACGAGCAGTACTTC.

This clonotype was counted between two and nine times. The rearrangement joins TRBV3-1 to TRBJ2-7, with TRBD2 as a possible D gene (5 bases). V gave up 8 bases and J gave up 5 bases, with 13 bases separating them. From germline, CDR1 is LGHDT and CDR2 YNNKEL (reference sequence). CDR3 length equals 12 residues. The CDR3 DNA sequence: TGTGCCAGCGGGCCCGGGAACGACGAGCAGTACTTC. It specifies CASGPGNDEQYF.

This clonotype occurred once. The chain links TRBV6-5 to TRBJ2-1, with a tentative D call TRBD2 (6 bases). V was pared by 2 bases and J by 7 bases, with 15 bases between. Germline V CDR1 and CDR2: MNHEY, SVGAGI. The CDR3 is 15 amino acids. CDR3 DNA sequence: TGTGCCAGCAGTTACAGTGGGGGACGGGGGAATGAGCAGTTCTTC. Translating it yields CASSYSGGRGNEQFF.